This T cell receptor (beta chain) was documented in a study of Graves' ophthalmopathy and Graves' hyperthyroidism. Findings and limits, study-wide: Sensitivity reached 60% to 71% and specificity more than 72% when the model predicted ophthalmopathy progression. A 13-signature model separated ophthalmopathy from stable hyperthyroidism, reaching about 91% sensitivity and almost 82% specificity cross-validated.

CDR1 and CDR2 from the germline V gene are ENHRY and SYGVKD. The CDR3 has 16 amino acids. RNA transcripts were the source from which TCR beta CDR3 regions were amplified. HTBI-primed RT-PCR formed the first round, and a multiplex PCR formed the second. TCRdb reanalysed the multiplex PCR reads using MiXCR and keeps one entry per CDR3 protein. The sample consists of almost 750,000 distinct CDR3 sequences, roughly 40% of them appearing once. In this sample, this clonotype turned up once. What it binds is not known. A read error may produce the germline difference seen at one junction end. V and J are TRBV10-3 and TRBJ1-2; a weak D match, TRBD1 (5 bases). This TCR came from an adult man with Graves' ophthalmopathy. Sequenced material: peripheral blood. CDR3: CASSYSEGDANYGYTF. Written as DNA, the CDR3 is TGTGCCAGCAGTTACTCGGAAGGGGATGCTAACTATGGCTACACCTTC.